This T cell receptor beta chain emerged from a study of beta chain features in type 1 diabetes. On the study more broadly: The patients were much like the healthy donors in age, gender and cell yields.

Naive, central memory, regulatory and stem cell-like memory cells within the CD4+ compartment were sorted using CD45RO/CCR7/CD25/CD127/CD95/CD27. Per germline, CDR1 MNHNS and CDR2 SASEGT. This CDR3 contains 14 residues. V gave up 5 bases and J gave up 6 bases, with 15 bases separating them. Expressed TCRB transcripts were sequenced because the isolated RNA had all been reverse transcribed beforehand. Assay: immunoSEQ multiplex PCR; the TCRdb copy retains only in-frame clones and omits some. The sample records 250,000 to 350,000 clones, about 14% being singletons. The sequence was collected from a man under 40 in good health. V and J are TRBV6-1 and TRBJ2-3; tentative D call: TRBD1 (7 bases). The sequenced sample consisted of central memory CD4+ T cells from blood. CDR3 DNA sequence: TGTGCCAGCAGTCGCCAGGCAGGGGGGGATACGCAGTATTTT. Translation gives CASSRQAGGDTQYF.